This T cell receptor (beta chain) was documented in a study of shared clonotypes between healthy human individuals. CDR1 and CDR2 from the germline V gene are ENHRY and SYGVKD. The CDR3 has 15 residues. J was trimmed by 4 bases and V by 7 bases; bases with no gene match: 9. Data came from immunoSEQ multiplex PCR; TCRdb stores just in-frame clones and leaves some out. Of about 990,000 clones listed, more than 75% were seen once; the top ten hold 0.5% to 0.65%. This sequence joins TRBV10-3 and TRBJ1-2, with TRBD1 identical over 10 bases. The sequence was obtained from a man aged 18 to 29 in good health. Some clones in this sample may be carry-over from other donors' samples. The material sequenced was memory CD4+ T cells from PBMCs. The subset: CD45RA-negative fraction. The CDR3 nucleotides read TGTGCCATCACCTCGACAGGGGGCCAGCGCTATGGCTACACCTTC. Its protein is CAITSTGGQRYGYTF.